One and the same sample provided the 9 T cell receptor beta chains below, sequenced in a study of cytotoxic CD8 clonotypes in ibrutinib-treated CLL. The data were produced by immunoSEQ multiplex PCR, yet TCRdb's version contains in-frame clones alone and is incomplete. The sample lists roughly 200,000 clones; roughly three quarters were seen once. The source was PBMCs, collected after 12 months of ibrutinib treatment. The receptors shown here come from a human donor with chronic lymphocytic leukemia.

In this sample, this clone turned up once. V gene TRBV9 combines with J gene TRBJ2-7; 10 nucleotides align to TRBD2. Germline assignment: CDR1 SGDLS and CDR2 YYNGEE. There are 16 residues in the CDR3. Trimming took 0 bases from V and 7 from J; bases not matched to a gene: 10. The CDR3, as DNA: TGTGCCAGCAGCGTAGGCATTAGCGGGGGGCCGGGTGAGCAGTACTTC. Residues: CASSVGISGGPGEQYF.

This chain connects TRBV15 to TRBJ1-1; 8 bases fit TRBD1. Unmatched junction bases numbered 10, after V lost 5 bases and J lost 11 bases. There are 13 residues in the CDR3. From germline, CDR1 is LNHNV and CDR2 YYDKDF (reference sequence). CDR3 loop: CATSWQGASTAFF. The CDR3 DNA is TGTGCCACCAGCTGGCAGGGGGCATCGACGGCTTTCTTT.

The genes are TRBV18 and TRBJ1-1, with TRBD1 matching over 7 bases. V gave up 1 base and J gave up 2 bases; unmatched junction bases: 4. This CDR3 has 15 amino acids. Germline lookup yields CDR1 KGHSH and CDR2 LQKENI. The CDR3 reads CASSPRQGVNTEAFF. In nucleotides, the CDR3 is TGTGCCAGCTCACCACGCCAGGGGGTCAACACTGAAGCTTTCTTT.

In its sample, this clone was seen a few times. The chain couples TRBV28 to TRBJ1-5, with 7 bases that match TRBD1. The ends lost 6 bases at V and 4 bases at J; junction bases unmatched: 3. CDR1 is MDHEN, CDR2 SYDVKM, per germline. The CDR3 runs 13 residues. CDR3 loop: CASSLQGNQPQHF. CDR3 DNA sequence: TGTGCCAGCAGCTTACAGGGGAATCAGCCCCAGCATTTT.

The chain couples TRBV30 to TRBJ2-1; 9 nucleotides agree with TRBD1. The V segment lost 0 bases and the J segment 7 bases; nucleotides outside the gene matches: 4. The CDR3 totals 14 residues. Germline V gene lookup returns CDR1 GTSNPN and CDR2 SVGIG (reference sequence). CDR3 protein: CAWSVGTGFNEQFF. The CDR3 coding sequence is TGTGCCTGGAGTGTGGGGACAGGGTTTAATGAGCAGTTCTTC.

This rearrangement joins TRBV5-1 to TRBJ2-1; D may be TRBD2 (6 bases). Germline values: CDR1 SGHRS, CDR2 YFSETQ. With 4 bases removed from V and 9 bases from J, the gap between germline ends came to 14 bases. The CDR3 spans 13 residues. The CDR3 reads CASSPSLGGEQFF. The CDR3 nucleotides read TGCGCCAGCAGCCCCAGTTTGGGGGGTGAGCAGTTCTTC.

This clone was found a few times. The V and J genes are TRBV28 and TRBJ2-7; TRBD1 is a possible D gene (6 bases). Per germline, CDR1 MDHEN and CDR2 SYDVKM. Trimming cost V 2 bases and J 5 bases, with 13 bases left between them. CDR3 length equals 14 residues. CDR3 loop: CASSLPGATHEQYF. In nucleotides, the CDR3 is TGTGCCAGCAGTTTACCAGGGGCTACCCACGAGCAGTACTTC.

The V gene is TRBV4-1, the J gene TRBJ2-7; 10 nucleotides align to TRBD1. The CDR3 is 14 residues long. The V gene's germline CDR1 is MGHRA and CDR2 YSYEKL. After removal of 4 bases from V and 6 bases from J, the junction contained 6 bases not matched to a gene. Here the CDR3 DNA reads TGCGCCAGCAGCCCCCAGGGACAGGGGTCCGAGCAGTACTTC. Encoded protein: CASSPQGQGSEQYF.

This clone has only one observation. J is TRBJ1-5 and V is TRBV7-2; D is perhaps TRBD1 (5 bases). The CDR3 consists of 14 residues. In germline, CDR1 is SGHTA, CDR2 FQGNSA. V was shortened by 5 bases and J by 7 bases, with 15 bases between the two germline ends. In DNA, the CDR3 is TGTGCCAGCAGCATCTACCGTGGGGACCAGCCCCAGCATTTT. Translating gives CASSIYRGDQPQHF.